This passage covers 27 T cell receptor beta chains from one sample sequenced in a study of a mutant IDH1 vaccine in newly diagnosed glioma. Noted time point: week 23, last vaccination. Each vaccine dose was 300 ug of mutant IDH1 20-mer peptide, with topical imiquimod. TCRdb's table, derived via immunoSEQ multiplex PCR, lists solely in-frame clones and lacks some. The sample lists tens of thousands of clones, around 83% occurring once. Their specific antigens are unknown. Sequenced material: PBMCs, taken from a glioma patient whose treatment included an IDH1 peptide vaccine. The receptors were gathered from a woman between 45 and 60 years old with glioma.

The CDR3 region has the DNA TGTGCCAGCTCACCAATACAGGGAAGGAACACTGAAGCTTTCTTT. This sequence encodes CASSPIQGRNTEAFF. The chain joins TRBV18 to TRBJ1-1; possibly TRBD1 for D (6 bases). Germline CDR1 reads KGHSH; CDR2 reads LQKENI. This CDR3 comprises 15 residues. The V gene lost 2 bases and the J gene lost 1 base, with 11 bases spanning the gap.

The J gene is TRBJ2-1, the V gene TRBV30, with 11 positions matching TRBD2. CDR1 and CDR2 (germline): GTSNPN, SVGIG (reference sequence). V was pared by 1 base and J by 2 bases, with 4 bases of the junction left unmatched. The CDR3 consists of 16 residues. This CDR3 is CAWSASSGRTYNEQFF. The CDR3 coding sequence is TGTGCCTGGAGTGCGTCTAGCGGGAGGACCTACAATGAGCAGTTCTTC.

This chain's CDR3 is CASSLAGVGTDTQYF. The CDR3, as DNA: TGTGCCAGCAGCTTAGCGGGGGTTGGGACAGATACGCAGTATTTT. V usage is TRBV11-1 and J usage is TRBJ2-3; D is possibly TRBD1 or TRBD2 (5 bases each). CDR1 and CDR2 (germline): SGHAT, FQDESV (reference sequence). Trimming removed 0 bases at V and 3 bases at J, with 10 bases between. The CDR3 is 15 residues long.

The count of this clone is one. This sequence joins TRBV6-5 and TRBJ2-3; D remains unclear. The CDR3 consists of 14 residues. The V and J ends lost 4 bases and 5 bases respectively, with 13 bases between them. Germline V gene sequence: CDR1 MNHEY, CDR2 SVGAGI. The CDR3 nucleotides read TGTGCCAGCAGTTCCCGTGGCGGACGAGATACGCAGTATTTT. Its protein product is CASSSRGGRDTQYF.

The chain recombines TRBV20-1 with TRBJ1-2; D unresolved. Germline CDR1 is DFQATT and CDR2 is SNEGSKA (reference sequence). The CDR3 loop spans 11 amino acids. CDR3 in DNA: TGCAGCCCGTTTTCTGGCTATGGCTACACCTTC. This codes for CSPFSGYGYTF.

The V and J genes are TRBV29-1 and TRBJ2-5; the match to TRBD2 covers 7 bases. This CDR3 is built from 12 residues. The junction had 5 bases not matched to a gene; V was cut back by 5 bases and J by 5 bases. Per germline, CDR1 SQVTM and CDR2 ANQGSEA. The CDR3: CSVNPGGETQYF. CDR3 DNA: TGCAGCGTTAACCCGGGAGGTGAGACCCAGTACTTC. The variable domain in full, with the rest retrieved from reference TRBV29-1 and TRBJ2-5, is SAVISQKPSRDICQRGTSLTIQCQVDSQVTMMFWYRQQPGQSLTLIATANQGSEATYESGFVIDKFPISRPNLTFSTLTVSNMSPEDSSIYLCSVNPGGETQYFGPGTRLLVL.

The chain links TRBV6-5 to TRBJ1-2; the match to TRBD1 covers 11 bases. The CDR3 loop spans 15 amino acids. CDR1 and CDR2 from the germline V gene are MNHEY and SVGAGI. The ends lost 5 bases at V and 7 bases at J; junction bases unmatched: 9. CDR3 loop: CASSISGTGGIGYTF. The CDR3 DNA sequence: TGTGCCAGCAGTATTTCCGGGACAGGGGGTATTGGCTACACCTTC.

V gene TRBV6-1 combines with J gene TRBJ1-2; 8 bases match TRBD1. The germline V gene encodes CDR1 MNHNS and CDR2 SASEGT. This CDR3 has 14 residues. The V and J ends lost 5 bases and 5 bases, in that order; junction bases with no gene match: 7. The CDR3: CASSFGQGRYGYTF. The CDR3, as DNA: TGTGCCAGCAGTTTCGGACAGGGAAGATATGGCTACACCTTC.

This clone was recorded a few times. CDR3 residues: CASSQSPGISGNTIYF. Here the CDR3 DNA reads TGCGCCAGCAGCCAAAGCCCGGGGATCTCTGGAAACACCATATATTTT. The gene calls are TRBV4-1 and TRBJ1-3; D call uncertain. The CDR3 spans 16 residues. V lost 2 bases, J lost 0 bases, and 11 bases lay in between. Looked up from germline, CDR1 is MGHRA and CDR2 is YSYEKL.

CDR3 region: CSVATGGSDQPQHF. CDR3 in DNA: TGCAGCGTTGCAACAGGGGGAAGCGATCAGCCCCAGCATTTT. V usage is TRBV29-1 and J usage is TRBJ1-5; 8 nucleotides line up with TRBD1. This CDR3 spans 14 amino acids. CDR1 is SQVTM, CDR2 ANQGSEA, per germline. Losses at the gene ends were 4 bases for V and 5 bases for J; bases not matched to a gene: 7.

This chain joins TRBV4-2 and TRBJ2-7, with 13 bases fitting TRBD2. The V and J ends lost 0 bases and 0 bases, in that order; junction bases with no gene match: 5. The germline V gene encodes CDR1 LGHNA and CDR2 YNFKEQ. This CDR3 contains 18 residues. The CDR3 DNA follows: TGTGCCAGCAGCCAAGAGCCGGGACTAGCGGGGAGCTCCTACGAGCAGTACTTC. Residues: CASSQEPGLAGSSYEQYF.

This clone was seen a single time. This chain links TRBV6-1 with TRBJ1-3; D not certain. Trimming took off 7 bases at V and 0 bases at J, with 10 bases between the two ends. Germline CDR1 and CDR2: MNHNS and SASEGT. CDR3 length equals 14 residues. This chain's CDR3 is CASTWSVSGNTIYF. As DNA, the CDR3 is TGTGCCAGCACTTGGTCCGTCTCTGGAAACACCATATATTTT.

This rearrangement joins TRBV5-8 to TRBJ1-4; no definite D call. The V gene's germline CDR1 is SGHTS and CDR2 YDEGEE. V was shortened by 1 base and J by 0 bases, with 7 bases between the two germline ends. The CDR3 is 15 amino acids. The CDR3 sequence is CASSLSVTTNEKLFF. CDR3 sequence (DNA): TGTGCCAGCAGCTTGTCCGTTACAACTAATGAAAAACTGTTTTTT.

This chain joins TRBV30 and TRBJ2-1; 8 bases are shared with TRBD2. This CDR3 region has 13 residues. Germline CDR1 reads GTSNPN; CDR2 reads SVGIG (reference sequence). Trimming took 4 bases from V and 7 from J; bases not matched to a gene: 6. CDR3 protein: CAWNRVAGNEQFF. The CDR3, as DNA: TGTGCCTGGAACCGGGTAGCGGGGAATGAGCAGTTCTTC.

V is TRBV27 and J is TRBJ2-6; D possibly uses TRBD1 or TRBD2 (6 bases each). The CDR3 is made up of 21 amino acids. Germline CDR1 and CDR2: MNHEY and SMNVEV (reference sequence). Trimming shortened V by 5 bases and J by 3 bases, and 29 bases separated the two germline ends. The CDR3 loop reads CASSTRDPGAASPRGANVLTF. Here the CDR3 DNA reads TGTGCCAGCAGTACCCGGGACCCGGGGGCGGCAAGCCCCCGTGGGGCCAACGTCCTGACTTTC.

The chain carries TRBV6-1 and TRBJ1-4; the D is unclear. Germline values: CDR1 MNHNS, CDR2 SASEGT. Trimming took off 1 base at V and 8 bases at J, with 11 bases between the two ends. There are 14 residues in the CDR3. CDR3 nucleotide sequence: TGTGCCAGCAGTGAAGAACGCCGAGGAGAAAAACTGTTTTTT. This encodes CASSEERRGEKLFF.

The rearrangement uses TRBV10-1 and TRBJ2-4; no clear D gene. CDR1 WNHNN and CDR2 SYGVQD come from the germline V gene (reference sequence). The CDR3 loop spans 15 amino acids. V lost 5 bases and J lost 0, with 11 bases in between. The chain's CDR3 is CASSPTVEAKNIQYF. The CDR3 region has the DNA TGCGCCAGCAGTCCCACGGTGGAAGCCAAAAACATTCAGTACTTC.

Only a few counts were recorded for this clone. V and J are TRBV10-3 and TRBJ1-1; D call uncertain. The CDR3 is 13 residues long. Trimming took off 10 bases at V and 0 bases at J, with 12 bases between the two ends. From germline, CDR1 is ENHRY and CDR2 SYGVKD. The chain's CDR3 is CATLLELNTEAFF. The CDR3 bases are TGTGCCACCCTCTTGGAGCTGAACACTGAAGCTTTCTTT.

About this clone itself: At one end the junction does not follow the germline gene, possibly because of a read error. The rearrangement links TRBV7-2 to TRBJ2-5, with D possibly matching TRBD1 (6 bases). The CDR3 length is 15 residues. CDR1 SGHTA and CDR2 FQGNSA come from the germline V gene. The CDR3 coding sequence is TGTGCCAGCAGCACCTCACGACAGGCCCAACAGACCCAGTACTTC. It yields the protein CASSTSRQAQQTQYF.

The rearrangement uses TRBV29-1 and TRBJ2-1, with TRBD2 as a possible D gene (8 bases). Looked up from germline, CDR1 is SQVTM and CDR2 is ANQGSEA. There are 13 residues in the CDR3. V shed 7 bases and J shed 9 bases, with 19 bases lying between them. The CDR3 spells CSARDSRGGEQFF. As DNA, the CDR3 is TGCAGCGCCCGGGACAGCCGGGGGGGTGAGCAGTTCTTC.

J is TRBJ1-5 and V is TRBV10-2; a weak D match, TRBD1 (5 bases). This CDR3 has 15 residues. The germline gives CDR1 WSHSY, CDR2 SAAADI. Trimming cost V 6 bases and J 1 base, with 13 bases left between them. The CDR3 is CASRMGGSSNQPQHF. Here the CDR3 DNA reads TGCGCCAGCAGGATGGGGGGAAGCAGCAATCAGCCCCAGCATTTT.

The chain uses TRBV5-1 and TRBJ2-1; TRBD1 aligns across 8 bases. With V trimmed by 5 bases and J by 8 bases, 15 bases remained unmatched. The CDR3 sequence is 16 residues long. The germline V gene has CDR1 SGHRS and CDR2 YFSETQ. Here the CDR3 reads CASSFEPGQEGDEQFF. The DNA for the CDR3 is TGCGCCAGCAGTTTTGAGCCGGGACAGGAAGGCGATGAGCAGTTCTTC. Drawing the rest from reference TRBV5-1 and TRBJ2-1, the complete variable domain is KAGVTQTPRYLIKTRGQQVTLSCSPISGHRSVSWYQQTPGQGLQFLFEYFSETQRNKGNFPGRFSGRQFSNSRSEMNVSTLELGDSALYLCASSFEPGQEGDEQFFGPGTRLTVL.

The chain is built from TRBV19 and TRBJ2-1, with TRBD2 matching 15 bases. The CDR3 runs 19 residues. Germline CDR1 is LNHDA and CDR2 is SQIVND (reference sequence). V lost 3 bases, J lost 3 bases, and 9 bases stayed unmatched. The CDR3: CASSIRTSGRDGGYNEQFF. The DNA for the CDR3 is TGTGCCAGTAGTATCCGGACTAGCGGGAGGGACGGGGGCTACAATGAGCAGTTCTTC.

V and J are TRBV7-8 and TRBJ2-7; 10 nucleotides line up with TRBD1. CDR1 and CDR2 from the germline V gene are SGHVS and FQNEAQ. The CDR3 consists of 15 residues. The V segment lost 1 base and the J segment 2 bases; nucleotides outside the gene matches: 2. The CDR3, as DNA: TGTGCCAGCAGCTTAGTTGACAGGGGGCCCTACGAGCAGTACTTC. Protein: CASSLVDRGPYEQYF.

The sample holds one count of this clone. The chain uses TRBV28 and TRBJ2-3; TRBD1 agrees at 7 bases. Germline V gene lookup returns CDR1 MDHEN and CDR2 SYDVKM. The CDR3 spans 14 residues. The V and J ends lost 5 bases and 2 bases, in that order; junction bases with no gene match: 4. In nucleotides, the CDR3 is TGTGCCAGCAGTCTGGGACAGATCACAGATACGCAGTATTTT. Translation: CASSLGQITDTQYF.

This chain links TRBV21-1 with TRBJ2-7; TRBD2 is taken as the D call from the table, unchecked against the DNA. TRBV21-1 is a pseudogene locus. The CDR3 sequence is 15 residues long. For the CDR3, the DNA is TGTGCCAGCAGCAAAGGCAATAGCGGGAGCGGCGAGCAGTACTTC. Amino acids: CASSKGNSGSGEQYF.

The chain carries TRBV19 and TRBJ2-5; 11 positions match TRBD2. In germline, CDR1 is LNHDA, CDR2 SQIVND (reference sequence). V shed 7 bases, J shed 5 bases, and the junction held 3 bases outside the gene matches. The CDR3 is made up of 13 amino acids. Written as DNA, the CDR3 is TGTGCCAGTACAATAGCGGGAGGGGAGACCCAGTACTTC. It specifies CASTIAGGETQYF.